Presented here are 15 T cell receptor beta chains from one specimen sequenced in a study of blood T cell repertoires in COVID-19. The assay was immunoSEQ multiplex PCR, and TCRdb's table has in-frame clones only and misses some. Of around 310,000 clones in the sample, 90% were seen once. The sample comprised peripheral blood. The receptors derive from a woman aged 25 to 39 with COVID-19, enrolled during active disease.

The chain recombines TRBV2 with TRBJ2-3, with 7 bases that match TRBD1. Looked up from germline, CDR1 is SNHLY and CDR2 is FYNNEI. The trim removed 5 bases at V and 0 bases at J, leaving 5 bases unmatched. This CDR3 has 15 residues. CDR3 protein: CASSTDRASTDTQYF. CDR3 nucleotides: TGTGCCAGCAGTACAGACAGGGCTAGCACAGATACGCAGTATTTT.

The rearrangement links TRBV18 to TRBJ2-7; D call uncertain. The CDR3 covers 14 residues. V was trimmed by 2 bases and J by 6 bases, leaving 14 bases between them. Germline values: CDR1 KGHSH, CDR2 LQKENI. CDR3 DNA sequence: TGTGCCAGCTCACCATTGGGCAGTGAAAGCGAGCAGTACTTC. Protein: CASSPLGSESEQYF.

The chain combines TRBV7-3 with TRBJ2-1; 7 nucleotides line up with TRBD2. The CDR3 length is 14 residues. The germline gives CDR1 SGHTA, CDR2 FQGTGA. J lost 6 bases, V lost 2 bases, and 4 bases had no gene match. CDR3 loop: CASSLSGGSNEQFF. The CDR3 DNA reads as TGTGCCAGCAGCTTATCAGGCGGGAGCAATGAGCAGTTCTTC. The full variable domain, in which reference TRBV7-3 and TRBJ2-1 provide the parts outside the CDR3, is GAGVSQTPSNKVTEKGKYVELRCDPISGHTALYWYRQSLGQGPEFLIYFQGTGAADDSGLPNDRFFAVRPEGSVSTLKIQRTERGDSAVYLCASSLSGGSNEQFFGPGTRLTVL.

The chain uses TRBV12-3 or TRBV12-4 and TRBJ2-1; D not certain. This CDR3 comprises 12 residues. V lost 8 bases, J lost 5 bases, and 10 bases lay in between. The CDR3 region is CASGPWHNEQFF. DNA of the CDR3: TGTGCCAGCGGGCCTTGGCACAATGAGCAGTTCTTC.

The V and J genes are TRBV19 and TRBJ2-7, with TRBD2 matching over 12 bases. V shed 6 bases and J 6 bases; nucleotides not matched to a gene: 9. Germline V gene lookup returns CDR1 LNHDA and CDR2 SQIVND (reference sequence). The CDR3 has 15 amino acids. The CDR3 DNA is TGTGCCAGTAGACCGACTAGCGGGAGACCCTCCGAGCAGTACTTC. This encodes CASRPTSGRPSEQYF.

The chain employs TRBV6-2 or TRBV6-3 and TRBJ2-1, with D uncertain. The V end was cut by 4 bases, the J end by 0 bases, with 10 bases between. The CDR3 has 15 amino acids. CDR1 and CDR2 from the germline V gene are MNHEY and SVGEGT. CDR3 residues: CASSSTPSSYNEQFF. The CDR3 DNA reads TGTGCCAGCAGTTCGACACCGAGCTCCTACAATGAGCAGTTCTTC.

In its sample, this clone was seen once. The J gene is TRBJ2-7, the V gene TRBV6-5; tentatively, D is TRBD1 (6 bases). This CDR3 has 15 amino acids. V was trimmed by 0 bases and J by 4 bases, leaving 13 bases between them. The V gene's germline CDR1 is MNHEY and CDR2 SVGAGI. The CDR3 sequence: CASSYSVGGIYEQYF. For the CDR3, the DNA is TGTGCCAGCAGTTACTCGGTAGGGGGAATATACGAGCAGTACTTC.

V gene TRBV30 combines with J gene TRBJ1-2; D gene uncertain. V shed 2 bases and J shed 8 bases, with 12 bases lying between them. The CDR3 consists of 12 residues. Looked up from germline, CDR1 is GTSNPN and CDR2 is SVGIG (reference sequence). Written as DNA, the CDR3 is TGTGCCTGGAGTAGTAGCAACGGCGGCTACACCTTC. Translated, it gives CAWSSSNGGYTF.

The J gene is TRBJ2-1, the V gene TRBV4-3; 10 bases agree with TRBD1. Germline CDR1 and CDR2: LGHNA and YSLEER. This CDR3 comprises 16 residues. J gave up 4 bases and V 3 bases, and 6 bases lay outside the gene matches. Here the CDR3 reads CASSQSTGGGYNEQFF. CDR3 coding DNA: TGCGCCAGCAGCCAGTCGACAGGGGGCGGTTACAATGAGCAGTTCTTC.

This clone was observed a few times. The rearrangement uses TRBV3-1 (or the pseudogene TRBV3-2) and TRBJ1-2; 9 nucleotides agree with TRBD1. The CDR3 contains 13 residues. J was trimmed by 14 bases and V by 4 bases; bases with no gene match: 11. The germline V gene encodes CDR1 LGHDT and CDR2 YNNKEL (reference sequence). CDR3 sequence reads: CASSRRQGGTWTF. CDR3 in DNA: TGTGCCAGCAGCCGAAGACAGGGGGGGACCTGGACCTTC.

The CDR3 sequence: CASSEGTSLGYEQYF. The CDR3 DNA follows: TGTGCCAGCAGTGAAGGGACTAGCCTTGGCTACGAGCAGTACTTC. The chain employs TRBV6-1 and TRBJ2-7, with 8 positions matching TRBD2. V was clipped by 1 base and J by 3 bases; unmatched bases: 5. The CDR3 has 15 amino acids. Germline CDR1 reads MNHNS; CDR2 reads SASEGT.

The V gene is TRBV4-1, the J gene TRBJ1-6, with unresolved D. CDR3 length: 18 residues. Trimming removed 6 bases at V and 7 bases at J, with 25 bases between. Germline V gene sequence: CDR1 MGHRA, CDR2 YSYEKL. CDR3: CASSPETSGSAQNSPLHF. DNA for the CDR3: TGCGCCAGCAGTCCGGAAACAAGCGGGAGTGCCCAAAATTCACCCCTCCACTTT.

J is TRBJ1-1 and V is TRBV5-5, with D possibly matching TRBD1 (5 bases). Germline V lookup: CDR1 SGHKS, CDR2 YYEKEE (reference sequence). Trimming took 0 bases from V and 0 from J, leaving 9 bases between them. This CDR3 is built from 15 residues. The CDR3 sequence is CASSLGQILNTEAFF. In DNA, the CDR3 is TGTGCCAGCAGCTTGGGACAGATACTGAACACTGAAGCTTTCTTT.

V gene TRBV6-9 combines with J gene TRBJ1-3; perhaps TRBD1 as D (5 bases). The V end was cut by 8 bases, the J end by 0 bases, with 11 bases between. The CDR3 covers 14 residues. Germline V gene sequence: CDR1 MNHGY, CDR2 SVAAGI. The CDR3 spells CASGRGGSGNTIYF. The DNA of the CDR3 is TGTGCCAGCGGACGGGGGGGCTCTGGAAACACCATATATTTT.

CDR3 in amino acids: CATAGTALNEQFF. DNA of the CDR3: TGTGCCACCGCGGGGACAGCATTGAATGAGCAGTTCTTC. This chain uses TRBV24-1 with TRBJ2-1, with a possible D match to TRBD1 (7 bases). The CDR3 sequence is 13 residues long. The V and J ends lost 9 bases and 7 bases respectively, with 15 bases between them. CDR1 and CDR2 from the germline V gene are KGHDR and SFDVKD.